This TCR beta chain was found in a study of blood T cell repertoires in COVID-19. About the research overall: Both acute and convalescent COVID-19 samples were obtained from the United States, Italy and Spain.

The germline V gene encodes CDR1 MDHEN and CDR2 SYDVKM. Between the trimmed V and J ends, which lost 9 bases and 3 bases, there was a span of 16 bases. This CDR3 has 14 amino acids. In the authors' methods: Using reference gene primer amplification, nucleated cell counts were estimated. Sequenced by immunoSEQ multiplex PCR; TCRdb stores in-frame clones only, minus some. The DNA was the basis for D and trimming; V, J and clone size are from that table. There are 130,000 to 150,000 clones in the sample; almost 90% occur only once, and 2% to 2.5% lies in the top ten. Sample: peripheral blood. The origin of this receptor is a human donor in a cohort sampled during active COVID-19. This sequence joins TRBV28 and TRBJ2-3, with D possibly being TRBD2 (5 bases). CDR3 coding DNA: TGTGCCAGGAAGACAACTAGGATGACAGATACGCAGTATTTT. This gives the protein CARKTTRMTDTQYF.